A single sample is the source of the 22 T cell receptor beta chains below, sequenced in a study of T cells after yellow fever vaccination. In TCRdb, the 5' RACE reads were re-called with MiXCR into one record per CDR3 protein. The top ten hold roughly 25% of the sample, which has some 320,000 distinct CDR3 sequences, roughly 4.3% seen once. Material: PBMCs, obtained 5 days after the yellow fever booster vaccination. The receptors originated from a young man who received the YFV17D yellow fever vaccine.

This clonotype has a count of ten or more. The rearrangement uses TRBV7-2 and TRBJ2-3; the match to TRBD2 covers 8 bases. The ends lost 2 bases at V and 9 bases at J; junction bases unmatched: 7. The CDR3 is made up of 14 amino acids. Germline CDR1 is SGHTA and CDR2 is FQGNSA. The CDR3 reads CASSLMGTSYTQYF. The CDR3 DNA reads TGTGCCAGCAGCTTAATGGGGACTAGTTACACGCAGTATTTT. Full variable domain (outside the CDR3, taken from reference TRBV7-2 and TRBJ2-3): GAGVSQSPSNKVTEKGKDVELRCDPISGHTALYWYRQSLGQGLEFLIYFQGNSAPDKSGLPSDRFSAERTGGSVSTLTIQRTQQEDSAVYLCASSLMGTSYTQYFGPGTRLTVL.

This clonotype has at least ten counts. The chain has TRBV12-3 or TRBV12-4 and TRBJ1-3; D is unclear. Trimming removed 1 base at V and 0 bases at J, with 7 bases between. The CDR3 has 15 amino acids. This CDR3 is CASSLGSLSGNTIYF. The CDR3, as DNA: TGTGCCAGCAGTTTAGGAAGTCTCTCTGGAAACACCATATATTTT.

This rearrangement joins TRBV18 to TRBJ1-1; D gene ambiguous. The CDR3 is 13 residues long. Germline V CDR1 and CDR2: KGHSH, LQKENI. Trimming left V 2 bases short and J 6 bases short, with 10 bases between. The CDR3 spells CASSPERSAEAFF. The CDR3 DNA follows: TGTGCCAGCTCACCAGAGCGTAGCGCTGAAGCTTTCTTT.

A few counts support this clonotype. This chain uses TRBV5-1 with TRBJ1-1; 11 bases line up with TRBD1. There are 17 residues in the CDR3. J was trimmed by 3 bases and V by 0 bases; bases with no gene match: 7. The V gene's germline CDR1 is SGHRS and CDR2 YFSETQ. DNA for the CDR3: TGCGCCAGCAGCTTGGATCCCCGGACAGGGGGCGACACTGAAGCTTTCTTT. Translation gives CASSLDPRTGGDTEAFF.

In this sample, this clonotype turned up a few times. The V call is TRBV6-5, the J call TRBJ2-7; D perhaps matches TRBD2 (6 bases). CDR1 is MNHEY, CDR2 SVGAGI, per germline. The V and J ends lost 2 bases and 4 bases respectively, with 15 bases between them. The CDR3 totals 15 residues. The CDR3, as DNA: TGTGCCAGCAGTTACCAGCCTAGCGAGGAATACGAGCAGTACTTC. The encoded protein is CASSYQPSEEYEQYF.

This chain links TRBV9 with TRBJ2-2; D ambiguous. CDR3 length equals 15 residues. Germline-derived CDR1 and CDR2 are SGDLS and YYNGEE. The V gene lost 2 bases and the J gene lost 6 bases, with 14 bases spanning the gap. This chain's CDR3 is CASSVNSNVPGELFF. CDR3 nucleotides: TGTGCCAGCAGCGTTAACTCGAATGTCCCCGGGGAGCTGTTTTTT.

This clonotype turned up a few times. The chain combines TRBV27 with TRBJ2-7; 10 positions agree with TRBD2. Trimming took 3 bases from V and 4 from J; bases not matched to a gene: 15. Germline CDR1 reads MNHEY; CDR2 reads SMNVEV (reference sequence). The CDR3 runs 18 residues. The CDR3 protein is CASSFSQSPASGGYEQYF. CDR3 nucleotide sequence: TGTGCCAGCAGTTTTTCCCAATCCCCGGCTAGCGGGGGTTACGAGCAGTACTTC.

This clonotype has a count of ten or more. This may be a read error: a much more frequent sequence differs by one nucleotide. The rearrangement joins TRBV18 to TRBJ2-3; maybe TRBD1 (5 bases). Germline CDR1 and CDR2: KGHSH and LQKENI. This CDR3 is 12 amino acids long. V dropped 7 bases and J dropped 1 base, with 6 bases sitting between them. CDR3 region: CASLGGTDTQYF. DNA of the CDR3: TGTGCCAGCTTAGGGGGCACAGATACGCAGTATTTT.

This clonotype has a count of ten or more. The chain is built from TRBV5-1 and TRBJ1-3; no reliable D call. CDR3 length: 14 residues. Germline V gene sequence: CDR1 SGHRS, CDR2 YFSETQ. Trimming removed 6 bases from V and 0 bases from J, with 10 bases in between. The CDR3 nucleotides are TGCGCCAGCAAGGAGGAACTCTCTGGAAACACCATATATTTT. This sequence encodes CASKEELSGNTIYF.

DNA of the CDR3: TGTGCCTGGTCCGGGACAGGGGGCACTGAAGCTTTCTTT. Translating it yields CAWSGTGGTEAFF. The V gene is TRBV30, the J gene TRBJ1-1; 11 nucleotides match TRBD1. CDR3 size: 13 residues. The V segment lost 5 bases and the J segment 4 bases; nucleotides outside the gene matches: 3. Germline lookup yields CDR1 GTSNPN and CDR2 SVGIG (reference sequence). The full variable domain, its missing parts supplied by reference TRBV30 and TRBJ1-1, is SQTIHQWPATLVQPVGSPLSLECTVEGTSNPNLYWYRQAAGRGLQLLFYSVGIGQISSEVPQNLSASRPQDRQFILSSKKLLLSDSGFYLCAWSGTGGTEAFFGQGTRLTVV.

The chain combines TRBV13 with TRBJ2-5, with D unresolved. CDR1 and CDR2 (germline): PRHDT, FYEKMQ (reference sequence). There are 14 residues in the CDR3. V was cut by 1 base and J by 4 bases, with 10 bases left in between. CDR3 loop: CASSLEGTGETQYF. The CDR3 region has the DNA TGTGCCAGCAGCTTAGAAGGAACGGGAGAGACCCAGTACTTC.

J is TRBJ1-1 and V is TRBV19, with no clear D. Trimming took off 5 bases at V and 4 bases at J, with 11 bases between the two ends. From germline, CDR1 is LNHDA and CDR2 SQIVND (reference sequence). The CDR3 is 13 amino acids. The CDR3 here is CASSPNHGTEAFF. CDR3 sequence (DNA): TGTGCCAGTAGTCCCAACCACGGCACTGAAGCTTTCTTT.

The rearrangement uses TRBV27 and TRBJ2-7; perhaps TRBD1 as D (6 bases). The germline V and J ends were trimmed by 4 bases and 3 bases, with 16 bases remaining between them. CDR3 size: 15 residues. Per the germline V gene, CDR1 is MNHEY and CDR2 is SMNVEV (reference sequence). CDR3 nucleotide sequence: TGTGCCAGCAGTTCCCTGGGGGCAGCGGACTACGAGCAGTACGTC. Its protein product is CASSSLGAADYEQYV.

This clonotype occurred a few times. The chain is built from TRBV3-1 and TRBJ1-5; no reliable D call. The V end was cut by 5 bases, the J end by 3 bases, with 8 bases between. Per the germline V gene, CDR1 is LGHDT and CDR2 is YNNKEL (reference sequence). The CDR3 length is 13 residues. The DNA of the CDR3 is TGTGCCAGCAGCGCAGCGAACAATCAGCCCCAGCATTTT. As protein: CASSAANNQPQHF.

DNA of the CDR3: TGTGCCATCAGTTCTTCGGCAGGGGTGATGAACACTGAAGCTTTCTTT. Translating it yields CAISSSAGVMNTEAFF. This chain joins TRBV10-3 and TRBJ1-1; D might be TRBD1 (6 bases). Trimming pared 5 bases from V and 0 bases from J, leaving 16 bases between. The V gene's germline CDR1 is ENHRY and CDR2 SYGVKD. This CDR3 comprises 16 residues.

The chain combines TRBV2 with TRBJ2-5, with unresolved D. Germline V lookup: CDR1 SNHLY, CDR2 FYNNEI. Trimming pared 5 bases from V and 4 bases from J, leaving 14 bases between. CDR3 length: 14 residues. The CDR3 DNA reads TGTGCCAGCAGTATCACGGCCTGGGGAGAGACCCAGTACTTC. Residues: CASSITAWGETQYF.

V is TRBV6-4 and J is TRBJ2-1; D is possibly TRBD2 (5 bases). The CDR3 loop spans 14 amino acids. Germline loops: CDR1 MRHNA, CDR2 SNTAGT. Deletions cut 0 bases from V and 7 bases from J, with 10 bases between. The CDR3 region has the DNA TGTGCCAGCAGTGACTCGACCGGGAAGAATGAGCAGTTCTTC. This gives the protein CASSDSTGKNEQFF.

The chain employs TRBV20-1 and TRBJ2-3; either TRBD1 or TRBD2 may supply D (6 bases each). Germline V gene lookup returns CDR1 DFQATT and CDR2 SNEGSKA (reference sequence). CDR3 length equals 15 residues. The CDR3 bases are TGCAGCCACCAAGGGGGGTTCTCTAGCACAGATACGCAGTATTTT. Its translation: CSHQGGFSSTDTQYF.

This clonotype was counted ten times or more. The chain has TRBV5-1 and TRBJ1-1, with D tentatively TRBD1 (5 bases). The CDR3 is 17 amino acids. Germline V CDR1 and CDR2: SGHRS, YFSETQ. The V gene lost 1 base and the J gene lost 5 bases, with 21 bases spanning the gap. CDR3 DNA sequence: TGCGCCAGCAGCTTGACTGCAAGGTCAGGGTACTTAACTGAAGCTTTCTTT. This sequence encodes CASSLTARSGYLTEAFF.

V usage is TRBV20-1 and J usage is TRBJ2-7, with 8 nucleotides matching TRBD2. Germline CDR1 reads DFQATT; CDR2 reads SNEGSKA (reference sequence). V was pared by 2 bases and J by 0 bases, with 6 bases of the junction left unmatched. The CDR3 extends over 15 amino acids. The CDR3 is CSARRGGGFSYEQYF. The CDR3 nucleotides are TGCAGTGCTAGAAGGGGCGGGGGGTTCTCCTACGAGCAGTACTTC.

This clonotype has more than one count but fewer than ten. The CDR3 spells CASSVGNSPLHF. DNA of the CDR3: TGTGCCAGCAGCGTCGGGAATTCACCCCTCCACTTT. The V call is TRBV6-1, the J call TRBJ1-6; no clear D. CDR3 length: 12 amino acids. Germline V gene data show CDR1 as MNHNS and CDR2 as SASEGT. Between the trimmed V and J ends, which lost 6 bases and 7 bases, there was a span of 7 bases.

This clonotype was seen more than once but under ten times. The chain links TRBV15 to TRBJ2-2, with 9 bases that match TRBD1. The V and J ends lost 5 bases and 6 bases, in that order; junction bases with no gene match: 10. Germline V gives CDR1 LNHNV, CDR2 YYDKDF (reference sequence). The CDR3 is 16 residues long. The CDR3 DNA reads as TGTGCCACCAGCCGAGGGGGACAGGGCGGATCCGGGGAGCTGTTTTTT. This sequence encodes CATSRGGQGGSGELFF.